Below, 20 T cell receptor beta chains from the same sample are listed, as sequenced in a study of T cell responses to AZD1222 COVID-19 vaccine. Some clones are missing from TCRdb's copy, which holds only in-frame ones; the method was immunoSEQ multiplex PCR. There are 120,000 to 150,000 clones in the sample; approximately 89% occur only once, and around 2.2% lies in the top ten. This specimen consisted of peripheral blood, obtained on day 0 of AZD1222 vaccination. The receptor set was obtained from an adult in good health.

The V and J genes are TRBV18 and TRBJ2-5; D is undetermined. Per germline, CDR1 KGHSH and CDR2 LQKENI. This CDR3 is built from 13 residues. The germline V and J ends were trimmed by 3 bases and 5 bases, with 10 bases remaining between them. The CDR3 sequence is CASSPQALETQYF. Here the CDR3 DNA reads TGTGCCAGCTCACCGCAAGCCCTGGAGACCCAGTACTTC.

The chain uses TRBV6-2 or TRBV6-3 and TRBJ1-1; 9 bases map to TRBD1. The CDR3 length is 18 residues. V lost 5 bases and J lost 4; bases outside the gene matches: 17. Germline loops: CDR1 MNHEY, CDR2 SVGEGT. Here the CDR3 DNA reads TGTGCCAGCAGTACTGGCTCCGGGACAGGGATTCGGAGCACTGAAGCTTTCTTT. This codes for CASSTGSGTGIRSTEAFF.

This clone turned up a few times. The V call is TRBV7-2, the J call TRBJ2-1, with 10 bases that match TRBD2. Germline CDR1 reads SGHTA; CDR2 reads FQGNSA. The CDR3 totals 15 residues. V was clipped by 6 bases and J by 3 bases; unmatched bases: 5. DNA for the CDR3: TGTGCCAGCAGTCGAAGGACTAGCGGCTACAATGAGCAGTTCTTC. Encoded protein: CASSRRTSGYNEQFF.

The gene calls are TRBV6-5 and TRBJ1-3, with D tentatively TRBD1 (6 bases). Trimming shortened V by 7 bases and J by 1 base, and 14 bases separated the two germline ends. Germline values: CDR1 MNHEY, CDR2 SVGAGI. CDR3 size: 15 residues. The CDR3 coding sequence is TGTGCCAGCATTCCGACAGGTGGATCTGGAAACACCATATATTTT. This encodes CASIPTGGSGNTIYF.

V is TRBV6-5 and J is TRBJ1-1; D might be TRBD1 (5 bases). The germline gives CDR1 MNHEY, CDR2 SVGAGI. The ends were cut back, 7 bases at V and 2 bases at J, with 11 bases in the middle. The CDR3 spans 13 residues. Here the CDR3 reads CASKGQGNTEAFF. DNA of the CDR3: TGTGCCAGCAAGGGGCAGGGTAACACTGAAGCTTTCTTT.

The CDR3 coding sequence is TGCAGCGTTGCGAGGGACCAAGCGGGACCATACGAGCAGTACTTC. Translation: CSVARDQAGPYEQYF. V is TRBV29-1 and J is TRBJ2-7; the match to TRBD2 covers 7 bases. Trimming took 4 bases from V and 4 from J; bases not matched to a gene: 13. The V gene's germline CDR1 is SQVTM and CDR2 ANQGSEA. This CDR3 region has 15 residues.

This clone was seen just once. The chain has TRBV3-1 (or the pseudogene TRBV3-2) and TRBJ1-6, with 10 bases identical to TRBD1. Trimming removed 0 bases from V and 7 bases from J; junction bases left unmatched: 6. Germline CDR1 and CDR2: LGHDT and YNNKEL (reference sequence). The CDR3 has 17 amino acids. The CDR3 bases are TGTGCCAGCAGCCAAGATACCGGGACAGGGGTAAATTCACCCCTCCACTTT. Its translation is CASSQDTGTGVNSPLHF.

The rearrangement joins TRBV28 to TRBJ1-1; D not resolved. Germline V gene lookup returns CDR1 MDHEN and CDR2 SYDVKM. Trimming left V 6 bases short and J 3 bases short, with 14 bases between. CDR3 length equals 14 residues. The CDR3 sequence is CASRLGRGDTEAFF. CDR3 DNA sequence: TGTGCCAGCAGACTAGGGCGTGGGGACACTGAAGCTTTCTTT.

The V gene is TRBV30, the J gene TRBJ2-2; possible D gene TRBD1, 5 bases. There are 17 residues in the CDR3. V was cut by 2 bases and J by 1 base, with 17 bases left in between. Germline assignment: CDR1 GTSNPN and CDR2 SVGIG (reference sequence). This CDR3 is CAWSFYPPGRNTGELFF. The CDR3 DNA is TGTGCCTGGAGTTTCTACCCCCCAGGGCGGAACACCGGGGAGCTGTTTTTT. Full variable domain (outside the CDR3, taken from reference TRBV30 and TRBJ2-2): SQTIHQWPATLVQPVGSPLSLECTVEGTSNPNLYWYRQAAGRGLQLLFYSVGIGQISSEVPQNLSASRPQDRQFILSSKKLLLSDSGFYLCAWSFYPPGRNTGELFFGEGSRLTVL.

The CDR3 region is CASRGLLNEKLFF. The CDR3 DNA follows: TGCGCCTCTAGGGGACTCCTTAATGAAAAACTGTTTTTT. The rearrangement uses TRBV5-1 and TRBJ1-4, with D possibly TRBD1 on 5 matching bases. This CDR3 is built from 13 residues. Trimming took off 10 bases at V and 4 bases at J, with 14 bases between the two ends. Germline loops: CDR1 SGHRS, CDR2 YFSETQ.

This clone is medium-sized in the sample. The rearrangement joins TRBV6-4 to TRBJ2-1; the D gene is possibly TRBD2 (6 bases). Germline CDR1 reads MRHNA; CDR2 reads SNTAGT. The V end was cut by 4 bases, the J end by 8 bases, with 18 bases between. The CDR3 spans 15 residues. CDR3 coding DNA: TGTGCCAGCAGTGGGTCACTCGGGGGTCTCGATGAGCAGTTCTTC. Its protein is CASSGSLGGLDEQFF.

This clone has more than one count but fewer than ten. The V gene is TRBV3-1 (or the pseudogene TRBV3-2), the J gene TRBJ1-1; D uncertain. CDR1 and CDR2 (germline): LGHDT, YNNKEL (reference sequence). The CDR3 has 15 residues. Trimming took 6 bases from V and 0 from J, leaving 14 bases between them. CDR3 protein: CASRQNLIMNTEAFF. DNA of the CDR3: TGTGCCAGCAGACAAAACCTAATCATGAACACTGAAGCTTTCTTT.

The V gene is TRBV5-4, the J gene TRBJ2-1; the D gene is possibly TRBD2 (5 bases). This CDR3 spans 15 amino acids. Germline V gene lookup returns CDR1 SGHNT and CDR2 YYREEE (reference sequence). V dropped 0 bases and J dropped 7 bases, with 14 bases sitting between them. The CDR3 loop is CASSLGDYSKNEQFF. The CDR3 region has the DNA TGTGCCAGCAGCTTGGGAGACTACAGTAAGAATGAGCAGTTCTTC.

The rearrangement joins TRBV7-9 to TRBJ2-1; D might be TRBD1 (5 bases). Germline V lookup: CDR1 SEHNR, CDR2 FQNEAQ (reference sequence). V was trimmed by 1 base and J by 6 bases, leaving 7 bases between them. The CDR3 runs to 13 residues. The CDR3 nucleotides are TGTGCCAGCAGCTTAGGCAGGGCCAATGAGCAGTTCTTC. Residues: CASSLGRANEQFF.

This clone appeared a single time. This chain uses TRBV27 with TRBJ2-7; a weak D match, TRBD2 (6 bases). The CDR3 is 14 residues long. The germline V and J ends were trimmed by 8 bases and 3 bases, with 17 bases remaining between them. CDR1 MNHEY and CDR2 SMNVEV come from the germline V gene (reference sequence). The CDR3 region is CASRRGNFNYEQYF. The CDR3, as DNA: TGTGCCAGCCGTCGGGGGAATTTTAACTACGAGCAGTACTTC.

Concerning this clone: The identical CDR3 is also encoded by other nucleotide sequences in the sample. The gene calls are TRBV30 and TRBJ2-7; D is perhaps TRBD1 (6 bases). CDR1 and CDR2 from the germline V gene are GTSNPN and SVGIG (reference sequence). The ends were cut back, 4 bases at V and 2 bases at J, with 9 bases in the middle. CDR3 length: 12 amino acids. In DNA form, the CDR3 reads TGTGCCTGGAAACAGGGTACCTACGAGCAGTACTTC. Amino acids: CAWKQGTYEQYF.

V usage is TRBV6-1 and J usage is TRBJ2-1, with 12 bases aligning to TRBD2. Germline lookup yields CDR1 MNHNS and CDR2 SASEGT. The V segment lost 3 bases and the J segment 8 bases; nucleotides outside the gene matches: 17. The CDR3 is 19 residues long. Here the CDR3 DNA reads TGTGCCAGCAGTGACAGGGGGCTAGCGGGAGGGCTGATCGGCCATGAGCAGTTCTTC. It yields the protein CASSDRGLAGGLIGHEQFF.

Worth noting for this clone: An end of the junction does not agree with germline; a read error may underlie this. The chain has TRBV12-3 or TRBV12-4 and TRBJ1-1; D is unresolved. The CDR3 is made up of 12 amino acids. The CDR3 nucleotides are TGTGCCAACAGTCGGGAGAACACTGAAGCTTTCTTT. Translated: CANSRENTEAFF.

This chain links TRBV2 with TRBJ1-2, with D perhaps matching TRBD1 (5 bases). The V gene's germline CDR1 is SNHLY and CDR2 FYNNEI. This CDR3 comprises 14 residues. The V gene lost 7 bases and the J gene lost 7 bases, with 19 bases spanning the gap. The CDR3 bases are TGTGCCAGCACCGAGGCCGGGACCGGAGGTGGCTACACCTTC. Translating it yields CASTEAGTGGGYTF.

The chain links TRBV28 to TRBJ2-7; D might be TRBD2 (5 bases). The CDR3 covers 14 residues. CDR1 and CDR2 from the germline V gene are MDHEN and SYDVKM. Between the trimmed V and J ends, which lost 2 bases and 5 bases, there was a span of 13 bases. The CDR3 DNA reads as TGTGCCAGCAGTTTAAGTGGGAGACGGGACGAGCAGTACTTC. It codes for CASSLSGRRDEQYF.